These 25 T cell receptor beta chains were sequenced from one sample in a study of blood T cells in healthy people across ages. With a J-beta primer mix and a sample-barcoded 5' primer, a second PCR ran roughly 6 to 11 cycles. MiXCR was run by TCRdb on the 5' RACE reads, yielding one entry per CDR3 protein. Of about 1,000,000 distinct CDR3 sequences in the sample, less than 50% were seen once. The specimen was blood. The receptors shown here come from a woman aged 60 to 75 in good health.

This chain joins TRBV27 and TRBJ2-3; D not resolved. The germline CDR1 and CDR2 sequences are MNHEY and SMNVEV (reference sequence). Deletions cut 1 base from V and 5 bases from J, with 7 bases between. CDR3 length: 13 amino acids. The DNA of the CDR3 is TGTGCCAGCAGTTTATGGTCGGGAGATACGCAGTATTTT. Amino acids: CASSLWSGDTQYF.

The rearrangement links TRBV28 to TRBJ2-1; perhaps TRBD1 as D (6 bases). The CDR3 sequence is 14 residues long. Germline V gene sequence: CDR1 MDHEN, CDR2 SYDVKM. Trimming pared 7 bases from V and 3 bases from J, leaving 13 bases between. The CDR3 spells CASKEGTHYNEQFF. The CDR3 DNA reads TGTGCCAGCAAAGAAGGGACACACTACAATGAGCAGTTCTTC.

This clonotype was detected only a few times. V gene TRBV25-1 combines with J gene TRBJ1-1; D is ambiguous. Germline CDR1 and CDR2: MGHDK and SYGVNS. The CDR3 is made up of 10 amino acids. V dropped 7 bases and J dropped 3 bases, with 3 bases sitting between them. CDR3 DNA: TGTGCCAGCAAAGACACTGAAGCTTTCTTT. Translated: CASKDTEAFF.

This clonotype was seen a few times. J is TRBJ2-7 and V is TRBV15, with unresolved D. Trimming took 0 bases from V and 2 from J, leaving 5 bases between them. Germline assignment: CDR1 LNHNV and CDR2 YYDKDF (reference sequence). This CDR3 has 13 residues. The CDR3 protein is CATSREATYEQYF. The CDR3 nucleotides read TGTGCCACCAGCAGAGAGGCCACCTACGAGCAGTACTTC.

The chain joins TRBV6-5 to TRBJ2-3; 7 bases match TRBD2. The CDR3 length is 16 residues. Germline trimming cut 6 bases from V and 2 bases from J; bases unmatched to any gene: 11. Germline CDR1 MNHEY, CDR2 SVGAGI. CDR3 residues: CASSRSSGNPTDTQYF. The CDR3 bases are TGTGCCAGCAGCCGCTCCAGCGGGAACCCCACAGATACGCAGTATTTT.

This clonotype has only a few counts. The chain combines TRBV15 with TRBJ2-7; TRBD2 matches 10 bases. The length of the CDR3 is 13 residues. With V trimmed by 8 bases and J by 9 bases, 10 bases remained unmatched. Germline-derived CDR1 and CDR2 are LNHNV and YYDKDF (reference sequence). This CDR3 reads CATASGGLRGQYF. The CDR3 nucleotides read TGTGCCACCGCTAGCGGGGGTCTACGAGGGCAGTACTTC.

The gene calls are TRBV11-1 and TRBJ2-5; no clear D. The V and J ends lost 1 base and 0 bases respectively, with 12 bases between them. There are 16 residues in the CDR3. CDR1 is SGHAT, CDR2 FQDESV, per germline (reference sequence). CDR3 DNA: TGTGCCAGCAGCTTAGAAGGGTGGGGAAACCAAGAGACCCAGTACTTC. Amino acid sequence: CASSLEGWGNQETQYF. Looking up the rest from reference TRBV11-1 and TRBJ2-5 gives the full variable domain: EAEVAQSPRYKITEKSQAVAFWCDPISGHATLYWYRQILGQGPELLVQFQDESVVDDSQLPKDRFSAERLKGVDSTLKIQPAELGDSAMYLCASSLEGWGNQETQYFGPGTRLLVL.

This clonotype has a count of ten or more. The V and J genes are TRBV29-1 and TRBJ1-2; D unclear. Germline V gene data show CDR1 as SQVTM and CDR2 as ANQGSEA. The CDR3 loop spans 15 amino acids. The V and J ends lost 0 bases and 6 bases respectively, with 17 bases between them. As DNA, the CDR3 is TGCAGCGTTGAAGATCAAGTGGGGTATCTGGATGGCTACACCTTC. Its translation: CSVEDQVGYLDGYTF.

This chain connects TRBV24-1 to TRBJ2-7; 7 bases fit TRBD1. The CDR3 has 14 residues. CDR1 is KGHDR and CDR2 is SFDVKD in the germline V gene. Germline trimming cut 4 bases from V and 5 bases from J; bases unmatched to any gene: 7. The CDR3: CATSDTGVSDEQYF. CDR3 DNA: TGTGCCACCAGTGACACAGGGGTCAGCGACGAGCAGTACTTC.

This chain connects TRBV4-1 to TRBJ2-3; the D is unclear. The CDR3 has 15 amino acids. Trimming removed 1 base at V and 1 base at J, with 9 bases between. Germline V CDR1 and CDR2: MGHRA, YSYEKL. The CDR3 nucleotides are TGCGCCAGCAGCCAAGGAATCGCGGGCACAGATACGCAGTATTTT. Amino acids: CASSQGIAGTDTQYF.

The chain employs TRBV12-3 or TRBV12-4 and TRBJ1-2; D not certain. V dropped 6 bases and J dropped 4 bases, with 12 bases sitting between them. This CDR3 has 13 amino acids. DNA for the CDR3: TGTGCCAGCAGCCTATACGGATCCTATGGCTACACCTTC. It yields the protein CASSLYGSYGYTF.

The rearrangement uses TRBV24-1 and TRBJ1-5, with 7 nucleotides matching TRBD1. The CDR3 is made up of 15 amino acids. After removal of 1 base from V and 6 bases from J, the junction contained 5 bases not matched to a gene. Germline CDR1 and CDR2: KGHDR and SFDVKD. Written as DNA, the CDR3 is TGTGCCACCAGTGATTTACGCCAGGGGGGTCAGCCCCAGCATTTT. This gives the protein CATSDLRQGGQPQHF.

The table lists this clonotype with a count of one. The junction and the germline gene differ at one end; a read error may be behind it. The V call is TRBV4-1, the J call TRBJ2-6; perhaps TRBD1 as D (6 bases). The germline CDR1 and CDR2 sequences are MGHRA and YSYEKL. This CDR3 is 16 amino acids long. CDR3 nucleotide sequence: TGCGCCAGCAGCCAAGACACACCCTTGGGGGCCAGCGTCCTGACTTTC. Amino acid sequence: CASSQDTPLGASVLTF.

Turning to this clonotype: Possible read error: a much larger clone is one base away. The V call is TRBV15, the J call TRBJ2-5; D gene ambiguous. The J call may be faulty, since TRBJ2-1 better matches the DNA end. The CDR3 extends over 15 amino acids. Per the germline V gene, CDR1 is LNHNV and CDR2 is YYDKDF (reference sequence). The CDR3 spells CATSRSDAEQETQFF. The CDR3, as DNA: TGTGCCACCAGCAGGTCGGACGCGGAACAAGAGACCCAGTTCTTC.

The sample holds many counts of this clonotype. The J gene is TRBJ2-7, the V gene TRBV27; D is tentatively TRBD1 or TRBD2 (5 bases each). Deletions cut 5 bases from V and 6 bases from J, with 14 bases between. Germline V lookup: CDR1 MNHEY, CDR2 SMNVEV (reference sequence). The CDR3 is 13 amino acids. As DNA, the CDR3 is TGTGCCAGCAGTGTATTCGGGACGAGCGAGCAGTACTTC. This gives the protein CASSVFGTSEQYF.

V and J are TRBV6-1 and TRBJ2-7, with D perhaps matching TRBD2 (5 bases). CDR1 and CDR2 (germline): MNHNS, SASEGT. Trimming removed 0 bases at V and 0 bases at J, with 9 bases between. CDR3 length: 15 residues. CDR3 sequence reads: CASSEAVGSSYEQYF. The DNA of the CDR3 is TGTGCCAGCAGTGAAGCAGTGGGGAGCTCCTACGAGCAGTACTTC.

The chain employs TRBV29-1 and TRBJ2-1; D is possibly TRBD2 (5 bases). From germline, CDR1 is SQVTM and CDR2 ANQGSEA. The CDR3 covers 10 residues. V lost 5 bases and J lost 9, with 8 bases in between. As DNA, the CDR3 is TGCAGCGTTAGGGAGTGTGAGCAGTTCTTC. Translating it yields CSVRECEQFF.

The gene calls are TRBV5-1 and TRBJ2-1; D tentatively fits TRBD1 or TRBD2 (6 bases each). The germline V gene encodes CDR1 SGHRS and CDR2 YFSETQ. The CDR3 runs 16 residues. Trimming removed 3 bases at V and 8 bases at J, with 21 bases between. In DNA form, the CDR3 reads TGCGCCAGCAGCTCCACACCCGGTTTCGGGGGCGATGAGCAGTTCTTC. Protein product: CASSSTPGFGGDEQFF.

The chain combines TRBV11-2 with TRBJ2-3; D gene unclear. Trimming shortened V by 0 bases and J by 4 bases, and 11 bases separated the two germline ends. The CDR3 loop spans 15 amino acids. Germline loops: CDR1 SGHAT, CDR2 FQNNGV. CDR3 nucleotides: TGTGCCAGCAGCTTAGAGGCATTGACGGCAGATACGCAGTATTTT. Protein sequence: CASSLEALTADTQYF.

The CDR3 sequence is CASSYAQRALYEQYF. CDR3 DNA sequence: TGTGCCAGCAGTTACGCTCAGCGGGCCCTCTACGAGCAGTACTTC. The chain employs TRBV27 and TRBJ2-7, with D maybe TRBD2 (6 bases). The germline V gene has CDR1 MNHEY and CDR2 SMNVEV (reference sequence). Deletions cut 4 bases from V and 3 bases from J, with 16 bases between. This CDR3 comprises 15 residues.

This clonotype has a count of ten or more. This chain links TRBV10-3 with TRBJ2-7; D perhaps matches TRBD1 (6 bases). CDR1 and CDR2 (germline): ENHRY, SYGVKD. V dropped 10 bases and J dropped 9 bases, with 22 bases sitting between them. The CDR3 runs 13 residues. Here the CDR3 DNA reads TGTGCCAGCCTAAACCAGGACAGCTCGCGGCAGTACTTC. This translates into CASLNQDSSRQYF.

The V call is TRBV6-5, the J call TRBJ2-7, with 14 bases aligning to TRBD2. From germline, CDR1 is MNHEY and CDR2 SVGAGI. The length of the CDR3 is 15 residues. V dropped 5 bases and J dropped 5; count of bases not matched to a gene: 5. The CDR3, as DNA: TGTGCCAGCAGTCCCGGGACTAGCGGGAGAAACGAGCAGTACTTC. Its protein is CASSPGTSGRNEQYF.

The V call is TRBV6-1, the J call TRBJ2-5, with 7 bases lining up with TRBD2. V shed 4 bases and J 1 base; nucleotides not matched to a gene: 3. CDR1 is MNHNS and CDR2 is SASEGT in the germline V gene. This CDR3 is 14 amino acids long. In DNA, the CDR3 is TGTGCCAGCAGTGGAGGACTAGTCCAAGAGACCCAGTACTTC. Amino acid sequence: CASSGGLVQETQYF.

This clonotype has more than one count but fewer than ten. J is TRBJ2-1 and V is TRBV20-1; the match to TRBD2 covers 12 bases. V was clipped by 1 base and J by 2 bases; unmatched bases: 3. Germline V gene lookup returns CDR1 DFQATT and CDR2 SNEGSKA (reference sequence). The CDR3 loop spans 16 amino acids. This chain's CDR3 is CSARASGRGAYNEQFF. The CDR3 DNA follows: TGCAGTGCTAGAGCTAGCGGGAGGGGGGCCTACAATGAGCAGTTCTTC.

The rearrangement links TRBV5-1 to TRBJ2-1; TRBD1 is a possible D gene (5 bases). Between the trimmed V and J ends, which lost 0 bases and 2 bases, there was a span of 12 bases. CDR3 size: 16 residues. Germline V lookup: CDR1 SGHRS, CDR2 YFSETQ. CDR3 in amino acids: CASSLVGAATYNEQFF. The CDR3 DNA sequence: TGCGCCAGCAGCTTGGTTGGGGCAGCGACCTACAATGAGCAGTTCTTC.